This paragraph covers one T cell receptor (beta chain) sequence. This specimen belongs to a study of blood T cell repertoires in COVID-19. Overall study context: Collection of acute and convalescent COVID-19 samples took place in the United States, Italy and Spain. T cells, B-cell-depleted T cells, or PBMCs supplied cDNA or gDNA.

Per the original methods: Quantification of nucleated cells was approximated via reference gene primer amplification. Sequencing used immunoSEQ multiplex PCR; TCRdb keeps in-frame clones, though not all of them. V, J and clone size were drawn from that table, and D and trimming were deduced from the DNA. The sample shows 150,000 or so clones, 93% of them seen only once. The CDR3 sequence is 14 residues long. The trim removed 4 bases at V and 3 bases at J, leaving 7 bases unmatched. Germline-derived CDR1 and CDR2 are SGHNT and YYREEE (reference sequence). This TCR was sampled from a woman aged 60-75 years with COVID-19, enrolled during active disease. Sequencing input: peripheral blood. This rearrangement joins TRBV5-4 to TRBJ2-7, with 7 bases aligning to TRBD1. CDR3 sequence reads: CASSRSTGNYEQYF. Here the CDR3 DNA reads TGTGCCAGCAGCAGATCGACAGGGAACTACGAGCAGTACTTC.